This TCR beta chain stems from a study of CD8+CD57+ T cells in acquired aplastic anemia. The study, taken as a whole, reports: A significant difference in CD8+ Simpson's diversity between patients and controls was not found. Both patients and controls carried the same twenty-nine CD8+ CDR3 sequences.

Germline-derived CDR1 and CDR2 are MGHDK and SYGVNS. V lost 5 bases and J lost 7, with 23 bases in between. The CDR3 extends over 17 amino acids. Genomic DNA, the template, was used for profiling of the TCR beta VDJ and CDR3. TCRdb re-called the reads with MiXCR, one entry per CDR3 protein. The table includes a few hundred thousand distinct CDR3 sequences, over 55% detected once. There are many counts of this clonotype. Its antigen is unidentified. The chain is built from TRBV25-1 and TRBJ2-2; D possibly corresponds to TRBD1 (6 bases). This sequence originates from a human donor in good health. Sequences were obtained from sorted CD4+, CD8+, or CD8+CD57+ T cells (not recorded which) from PBMCs. CDR3 nucleotides: TGTGCCAGCAGTCCCCCGGGTCCCGGGCAGGGGATCGGGGAGCTGTTTTTT. As protein: CASSPPGPGQGIGELFF.